This TCR beta chain was identified in a study of cytomegalovirus exposure and HLA in healthy donors. The PCR made use of 60 Vbeta and 13 Jbeta primers. Sequencing used immunoSEQ multiplex PCR; TCRdb keeps in-frame clones, though not all of them. The sample contains fewer than 250,000 clones, more than 65% of which appear only once. Findings of the study overall: Association of a missense DCLRE1C variant with TCR beta V- and J-gene trimming was reported in a later analysis. Common viral pathogens seemed, in a later analysis, to connect with several of the most significant clusters. In the analysis, some V segments, TRBV6-2 and TRBV6-3 included, were excluded as indistinguishable. Investigators reported 164 TCR beta chains as tied to cytomegalovirus.

Germline CDR1 ENHRY, CDR2 SYGVKD. The V end was cut by 0 bases, the J end by 3 bases, with 12 bases between. This CDR3 has 16 amino acids. Worth noting for this clone: Its antigen is still unknown.

The chain couples TRBV10-3 to TRBJ2-1; D may be TRBD2 (6 bases). Sequenced material: PBMCs. The TCR originated in a man younger than 35 in good health and CMV-seronegative. This CDR3 is CAISESPTSLYNEQFF. CDR3 in DNA: TGTGCCATCAGTGAGTCTCCTACTAGCCTCTACAATGAGCAGTTCTTC.